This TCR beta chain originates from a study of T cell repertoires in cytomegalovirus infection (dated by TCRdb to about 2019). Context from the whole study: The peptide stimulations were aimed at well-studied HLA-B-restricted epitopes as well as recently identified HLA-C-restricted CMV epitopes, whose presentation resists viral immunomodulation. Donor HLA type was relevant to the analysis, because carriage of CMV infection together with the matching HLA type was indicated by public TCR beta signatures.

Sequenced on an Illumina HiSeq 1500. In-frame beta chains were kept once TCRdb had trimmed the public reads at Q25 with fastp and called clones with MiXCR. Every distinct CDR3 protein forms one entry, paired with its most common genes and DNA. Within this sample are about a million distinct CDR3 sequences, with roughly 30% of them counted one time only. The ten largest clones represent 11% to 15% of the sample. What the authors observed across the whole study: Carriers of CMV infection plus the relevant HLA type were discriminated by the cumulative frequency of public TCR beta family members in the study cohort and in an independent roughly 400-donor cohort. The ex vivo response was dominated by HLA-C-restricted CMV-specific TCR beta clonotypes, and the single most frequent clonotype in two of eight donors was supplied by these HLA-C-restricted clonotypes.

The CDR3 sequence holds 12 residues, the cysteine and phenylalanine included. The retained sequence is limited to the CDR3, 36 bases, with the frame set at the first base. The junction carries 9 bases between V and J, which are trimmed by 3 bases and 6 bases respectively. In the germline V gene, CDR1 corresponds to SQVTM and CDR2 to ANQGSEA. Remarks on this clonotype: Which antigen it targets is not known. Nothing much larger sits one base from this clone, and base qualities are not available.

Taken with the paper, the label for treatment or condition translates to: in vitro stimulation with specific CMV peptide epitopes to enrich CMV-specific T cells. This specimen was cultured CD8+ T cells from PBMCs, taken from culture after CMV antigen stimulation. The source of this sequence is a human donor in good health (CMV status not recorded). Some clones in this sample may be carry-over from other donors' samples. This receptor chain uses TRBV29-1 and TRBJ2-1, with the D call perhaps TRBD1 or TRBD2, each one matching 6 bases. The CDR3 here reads CSVEGGSNEQFF. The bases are TGCAGCGTTGAGGGGGGCAGCAATGAGCAGTTCTTC.